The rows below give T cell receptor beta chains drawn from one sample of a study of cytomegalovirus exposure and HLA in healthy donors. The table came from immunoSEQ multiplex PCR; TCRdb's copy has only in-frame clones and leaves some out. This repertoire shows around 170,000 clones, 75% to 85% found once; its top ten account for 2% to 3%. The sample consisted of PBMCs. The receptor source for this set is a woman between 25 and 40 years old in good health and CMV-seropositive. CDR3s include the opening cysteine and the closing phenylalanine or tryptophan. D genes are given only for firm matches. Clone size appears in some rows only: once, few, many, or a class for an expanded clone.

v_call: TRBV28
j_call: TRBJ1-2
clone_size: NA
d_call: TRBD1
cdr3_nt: TGTGCCAGCAGCCCGCAAACTCCTGGGACAGGGACTAACTATGGCTACACCTTC
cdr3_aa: CASSPQTPGTGTNYGYTF

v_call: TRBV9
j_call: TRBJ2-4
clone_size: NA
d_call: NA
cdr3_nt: TGTGCCAGCAGCGGCCGGGACTTTAAAAACATTCAGTACTTC
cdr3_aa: CASSGRDFKNIQYF

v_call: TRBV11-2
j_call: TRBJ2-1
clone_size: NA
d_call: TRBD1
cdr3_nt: TGTGCCAGCAGCGCCCTGCGGGACAGGGGTCTCAATGAGCAGTTCTTC
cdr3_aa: CASSALRDRGLNEQFF

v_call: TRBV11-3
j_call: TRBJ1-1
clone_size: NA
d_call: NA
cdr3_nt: TGTGCCAGCAGTCGTCGACTCATGAACACTGAAGCTTTCTTT
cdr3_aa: CASSRRLMNTEAFF

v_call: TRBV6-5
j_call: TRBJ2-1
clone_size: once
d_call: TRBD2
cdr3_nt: TGTGCCAGCAGTTTGGGACTAGCGGTCTCCAATGAGCAGTTCTTC
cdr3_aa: CASSLGLAVSNEQFF

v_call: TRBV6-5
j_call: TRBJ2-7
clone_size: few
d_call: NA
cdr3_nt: TGTGCCAGCAGTAGAGCCTACGAGCAGTACTTC
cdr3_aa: CASSRAYEQYF

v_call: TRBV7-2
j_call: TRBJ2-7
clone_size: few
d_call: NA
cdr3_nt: TGTGCCAGCAGCTTAGTGCGGGGCCGGGACTTCTACGAGCAGTACTTC
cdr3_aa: CASSLVRGRDFYEQYF

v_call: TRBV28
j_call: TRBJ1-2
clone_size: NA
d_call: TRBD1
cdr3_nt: TGTGCCAGCAGGACAGGGGGCTCTGGCTACACCTTC
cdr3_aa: CASRTGGSGYTF

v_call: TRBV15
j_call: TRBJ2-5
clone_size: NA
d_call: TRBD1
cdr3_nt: TGTGCCACCGGTTACAGGGGAGAGACCCAGTACTTC
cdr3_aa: CATGYRGETQYF

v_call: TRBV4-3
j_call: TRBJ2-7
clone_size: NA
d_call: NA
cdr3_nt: TGCGCCAGCAGCCAAGGAGGGCGGACCTACGAGCAGTACTTC
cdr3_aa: CASSQGGRTYEQYF

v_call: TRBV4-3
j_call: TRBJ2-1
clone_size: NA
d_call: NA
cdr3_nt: TGCGCCAGCAGCCAACTACCAGGGGTGGCGATGGAGTTCTTC
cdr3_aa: CASSQLPGVAMEFF

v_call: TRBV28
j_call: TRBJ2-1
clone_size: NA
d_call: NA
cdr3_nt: TGTGCCAGCAGTTTACGAGCGAATCCGATCTACAATGAGCAGTTCTTC
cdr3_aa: CASSLRANPIYNEQFF

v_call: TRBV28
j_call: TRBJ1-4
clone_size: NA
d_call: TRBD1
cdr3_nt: TGTGCCAGCAGTTCCGGGACAGGGGGCGAAAAACTGTTTTTT
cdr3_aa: CASSSGTGGEKLFF

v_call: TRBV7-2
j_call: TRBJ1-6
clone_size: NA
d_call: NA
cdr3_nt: TGTGCCAGCAGTGCCGGCGGTTCACCCCTCCACTTT
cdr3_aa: CASSAGGSPLHF

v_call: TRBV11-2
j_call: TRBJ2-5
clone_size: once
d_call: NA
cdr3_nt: TGTGCCAGCAGCTTATGGAAAGGGGGAGAGACCCAGTACTTC
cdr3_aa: CASSLWKGGETQYF

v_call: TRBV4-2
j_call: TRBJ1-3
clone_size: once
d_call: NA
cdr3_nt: TGTGCCAGCAGCCAAGAGGCATCGCGGGGAAACACCATATATTTT
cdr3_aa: CASSQEASRGNTIYF

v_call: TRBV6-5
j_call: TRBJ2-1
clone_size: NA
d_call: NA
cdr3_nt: TGTGCCAGCAGCTCCGGGACACCCTTAAATGAGCAGTTCTTC
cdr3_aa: CASSSGTPLNEQFF

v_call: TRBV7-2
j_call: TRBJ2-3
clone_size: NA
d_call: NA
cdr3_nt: TGTGCCAGCAGCTTAGTGGGGGGGGCCTTAGATACGCAGTATTTT
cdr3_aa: CASSLVGGALDTQYF

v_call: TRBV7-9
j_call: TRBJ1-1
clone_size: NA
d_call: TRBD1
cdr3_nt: TGTGCCAGCAGCCCGAGGGGACAGGGGGCAGGGATCGCTGAAGCTTTCTTT
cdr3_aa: CASSPRGQGAGIAEAFF

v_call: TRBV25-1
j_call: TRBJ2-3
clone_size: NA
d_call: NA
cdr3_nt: TGTGCCAGCAGTGATTACAGGGGCACAGATACGCAGTATTTT
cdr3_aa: CASSDYRGTDTQYF

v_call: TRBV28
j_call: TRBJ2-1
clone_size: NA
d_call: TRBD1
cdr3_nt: TGTGCCAGCAGTCTACAGGGGGCGGATGAGCAGTTCTTC
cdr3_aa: CASSLQGADEQFF

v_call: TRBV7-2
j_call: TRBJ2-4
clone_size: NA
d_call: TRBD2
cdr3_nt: TGTGCCAGCAGCTCAGGGACTAGCGGGGCCTTAGCCAAAAACATTCAGTACTTC
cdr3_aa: CASSSGTSGALAKNIQYF

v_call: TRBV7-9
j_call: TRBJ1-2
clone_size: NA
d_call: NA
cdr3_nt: TGTTCCAGCAGCTTGCGGGGTTCTAAGGATGGCTACACCTTC
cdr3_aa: CSSSLRGSKDGYTF

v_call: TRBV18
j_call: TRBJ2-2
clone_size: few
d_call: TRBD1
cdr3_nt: TGTGCCAGCTCAGAGACAGGGGGCGGAAACACCGGGGAGCTGTTTTTT
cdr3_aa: CASSETGGGNTGELFF

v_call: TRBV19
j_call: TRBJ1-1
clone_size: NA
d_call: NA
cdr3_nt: TGTGCCAGTAGTAGTCCCGGGGTGGGCACTGAAGCTTTCTTT
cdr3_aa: CASSSPGVGTEAFF

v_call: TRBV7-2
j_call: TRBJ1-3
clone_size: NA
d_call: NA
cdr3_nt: TGTGCCAGCAGCCCCGCGGGGGTGATAGGAAACACCATATATTTT
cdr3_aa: CASSPAGVIGNTIYF

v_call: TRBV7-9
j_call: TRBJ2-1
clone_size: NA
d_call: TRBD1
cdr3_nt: TGTGCCAGCACCCGCGGACAGGGGGCGGGAAATGAGCAGTTCTTC
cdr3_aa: CASTRGQGAGNEQFF

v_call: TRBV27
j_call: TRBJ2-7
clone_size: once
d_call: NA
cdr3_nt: TGTGCCAGCAGTTTAGTAGGGGAACCCTACGAGCAGTACTTC
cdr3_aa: CASSLVGEPYEQYF

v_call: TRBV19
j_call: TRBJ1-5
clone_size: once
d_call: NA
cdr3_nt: TGTGCCAGTAGTATAGGGGGACTTAGCAATCAGCCCCAGCATTTT
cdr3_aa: CASSIGGLSNQPQHF

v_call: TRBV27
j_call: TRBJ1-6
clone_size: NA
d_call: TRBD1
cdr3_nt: TGTGCCAGCAGGGCAGGGGGTAGCGGGGAATCACCCCTCCACTTT
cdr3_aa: CASRAGGSGESPLHF

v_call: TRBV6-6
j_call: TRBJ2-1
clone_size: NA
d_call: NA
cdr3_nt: TGTGCCACCTCAGACTTCTCATACAATGAGCAGTTCTTC
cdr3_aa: CATSDFSYNEQFF

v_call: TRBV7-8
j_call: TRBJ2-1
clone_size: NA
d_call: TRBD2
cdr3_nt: TGTGCCAGCAGCATAGAGGTTAGCGGGGCGAGCTCCTACAATGAGCAGTTCTTC
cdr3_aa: CASSIEVSGASSYNEQFF

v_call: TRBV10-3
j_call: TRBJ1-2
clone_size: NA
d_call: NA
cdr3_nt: TGTGCCATCAGTGGCCAGGGGAATCTGACATATGGCTACACCTTC
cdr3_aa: CAISGQGNLTYGYTF

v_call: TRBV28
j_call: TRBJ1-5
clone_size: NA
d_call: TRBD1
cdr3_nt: TGTGCCAGCAGGCAGAGACAGGGGGAGATGCGGTATAGCAATCAGCCCCAGCATTTT
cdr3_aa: CASRQRQGEMRYSNQPQHF

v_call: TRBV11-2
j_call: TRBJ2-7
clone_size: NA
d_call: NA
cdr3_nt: TGTGCCAGCAGCTTATGGGGACTCCCCTACGAGCAGTACTTC
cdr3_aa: CASSLWGLPYEQYF

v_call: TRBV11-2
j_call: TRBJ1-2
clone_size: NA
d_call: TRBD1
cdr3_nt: TGTGCCAGCAGCGAAGGGTATAGGGGGCTTCACTATGGCTACACCTTC
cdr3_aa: CASSEGYRGLHYGYTF

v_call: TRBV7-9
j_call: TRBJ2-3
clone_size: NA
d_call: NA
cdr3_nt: TGTGCCAGCAGCTTAGGGGACTCCTCCACAGATACGCAGTATTTT
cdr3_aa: CASSLGDSSTDTQYF

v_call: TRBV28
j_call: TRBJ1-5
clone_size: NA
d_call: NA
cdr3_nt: TGTGCCAGCAGTTCTTCTCAGGGATATCAGCCCCAGCATTTT
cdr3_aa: CASSSSQGYQPQHF

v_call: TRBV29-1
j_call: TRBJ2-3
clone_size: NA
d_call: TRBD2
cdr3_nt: TGCAGCGTCTATAGCGGGGGAGATACGCAGTATTTT
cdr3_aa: CSVYSGGDTQYF

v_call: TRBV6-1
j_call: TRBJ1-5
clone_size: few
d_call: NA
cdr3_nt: TGTGCCAGCAGTGAAAGTCAGGGGAATCAGCCCCAGCATTTT
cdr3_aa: CASSESQGNQPQHF

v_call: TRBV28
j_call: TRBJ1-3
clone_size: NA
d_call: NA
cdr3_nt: TGTGCCAGCAGTTTATTAGTGTCGGAGTCGTCTGGAAACACCATATATTTT
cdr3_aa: CASSLLVSESSGNTIYF

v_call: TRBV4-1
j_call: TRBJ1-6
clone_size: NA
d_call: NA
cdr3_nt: TGCGCCAGCAGCCAGGCAGTCCGCTCACCCCTCCACTTT
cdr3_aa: CASSQAVRSPLHF

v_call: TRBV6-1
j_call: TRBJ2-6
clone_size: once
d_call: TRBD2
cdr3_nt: TGTGCCAGCAGTGGGGAGGGCCGAAGCGTCCTGACTTTC
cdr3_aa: CASSGEGRSVLTF

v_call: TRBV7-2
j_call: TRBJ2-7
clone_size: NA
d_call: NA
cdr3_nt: TGTGCCAGCAGCCTAACTCTAGAATCCTACGAGCAGTACTTC
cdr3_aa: CASSLTLESYEQYF

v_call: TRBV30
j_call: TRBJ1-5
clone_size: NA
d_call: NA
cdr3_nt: TGTGCCTGGAGTGTAACGGGGCCCCAGCATTTT
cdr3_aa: CAWSVTGPQHF

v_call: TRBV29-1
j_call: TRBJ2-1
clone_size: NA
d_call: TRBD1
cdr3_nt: TGCAGCGTTGTATTAGGGGACAGGGAGCAGTTCTTC
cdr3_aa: CSVVLGDREQFF

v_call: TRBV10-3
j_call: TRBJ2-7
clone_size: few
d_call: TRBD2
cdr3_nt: TGTGCCATCAGTGAGAGAGCGGGGGGCCCCTACGAGCAGTACTTC
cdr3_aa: CAISERAGGPYEQYF

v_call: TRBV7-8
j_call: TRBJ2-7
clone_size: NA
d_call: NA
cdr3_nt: TGTGCCAGCAGCTCCCGGGAAGGCTCCTACGAGCAGTACTTC
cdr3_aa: CASSSREGSYEQYF

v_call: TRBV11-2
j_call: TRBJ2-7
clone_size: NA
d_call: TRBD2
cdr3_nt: TGTGCCAGCAGCTTATCTGGACTAGCGGGGGTCGGAGCGTACTTC
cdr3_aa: CASSLSGLAGVGAYF

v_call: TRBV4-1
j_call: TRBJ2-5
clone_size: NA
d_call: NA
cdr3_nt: TGCGCCAGCAACCAAGTGGCAACAGCTCAAGAGACCCAGTACTTC
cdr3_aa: CASNQVATAQETQYF